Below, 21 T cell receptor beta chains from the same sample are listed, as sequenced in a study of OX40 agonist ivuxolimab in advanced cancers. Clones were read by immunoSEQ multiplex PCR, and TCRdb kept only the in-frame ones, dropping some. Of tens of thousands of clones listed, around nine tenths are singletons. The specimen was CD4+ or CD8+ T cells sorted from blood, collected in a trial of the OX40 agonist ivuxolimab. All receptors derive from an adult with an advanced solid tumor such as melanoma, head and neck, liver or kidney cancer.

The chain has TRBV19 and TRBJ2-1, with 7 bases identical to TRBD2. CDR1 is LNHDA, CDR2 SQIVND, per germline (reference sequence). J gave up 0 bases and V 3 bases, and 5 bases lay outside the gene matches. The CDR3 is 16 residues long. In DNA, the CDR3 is TGTGCCAGTAGTATCAGTAGCGGGCACTCCTACAATGAGCAGTTCTTC. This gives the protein CASSISSGHSYNEQFF. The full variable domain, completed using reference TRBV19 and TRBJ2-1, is DGGITQSPKYLFRKEGQNVTLSCEQNLNHDAMYWYRQDPGQGLRLIYYSQIVNDFQKGDIAEGYSVSREKKESFPLTVTSAQKNPTAFYLCASSISSGHSYNEQFFGPGTRLTVL.

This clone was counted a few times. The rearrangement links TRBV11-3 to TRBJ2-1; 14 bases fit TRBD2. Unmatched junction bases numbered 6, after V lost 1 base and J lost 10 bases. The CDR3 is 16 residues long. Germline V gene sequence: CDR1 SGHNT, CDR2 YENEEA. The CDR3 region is CASSLGGLAGEVEQFF. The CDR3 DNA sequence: TGTGCCAGCAGCTTAGGGGGACTAGCGGGAGAGGTGGAGCAGTTCTTC. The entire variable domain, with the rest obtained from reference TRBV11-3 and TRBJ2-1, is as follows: EAGVVQSPRYKIIEKKQPVAFWCNPISGHNTLYWYLQNLGQGPELLIRYENEEAVDDSQLPKDRFSAERLKGVDSTLKIQPAELGDSAVYLCASSLGGLAGEVEQFFGPGTRLTVL.

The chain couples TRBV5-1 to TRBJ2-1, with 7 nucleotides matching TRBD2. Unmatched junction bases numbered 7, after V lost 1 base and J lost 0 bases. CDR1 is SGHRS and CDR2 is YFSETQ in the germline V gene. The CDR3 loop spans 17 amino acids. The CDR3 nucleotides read TGCGCCAGCAGCTTGCGGGGGGACGATAGCTCCTACAATGAGCAGTTCTTC. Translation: CASSLRGDDSSYNEQFF.

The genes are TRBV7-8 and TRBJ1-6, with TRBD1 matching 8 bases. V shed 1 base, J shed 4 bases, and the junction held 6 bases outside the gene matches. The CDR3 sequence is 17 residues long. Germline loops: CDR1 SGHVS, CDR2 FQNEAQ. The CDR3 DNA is TGTGCCAGCAGCTTAGAGCAGGGGGCGGGATATAATTCACCCCTCCACTTT. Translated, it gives CASSLEQGAGYNSPLHF.

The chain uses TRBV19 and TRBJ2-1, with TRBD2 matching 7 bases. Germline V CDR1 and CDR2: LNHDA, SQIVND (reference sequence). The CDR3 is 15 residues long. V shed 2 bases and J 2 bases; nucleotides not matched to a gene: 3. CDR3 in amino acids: CASSILSGTYNEQFF. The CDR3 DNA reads TGTGCCAGTAGTATACTAAGCGGGACCTACAATGAGCAGTTCTTC.

The CDR3 nucleotides read TGTGCCAGCAGTTACCAGGACGGTGGGGGAGGCTACACCTTC. This gives the protein CASSYQDGGGGYTF. The chain is built from TRBV6-6 and TRBJ1-2, with TRBD1 as a possible D gene (5 bases). This CDR3 has 14 amino acids. Trimming shortened V by 2 bases and J by 8 bases, and 15 bases separated the two germline ends. In germline, CDR1 is MNHNY, CDR2 SVGAGI (reference sequence).

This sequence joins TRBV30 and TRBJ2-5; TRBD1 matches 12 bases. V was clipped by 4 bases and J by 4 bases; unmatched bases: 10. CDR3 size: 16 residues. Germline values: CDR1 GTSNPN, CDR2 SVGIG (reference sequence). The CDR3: CAWNQGGQGAIETQYF. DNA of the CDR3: TGTGCCTGGAACCAAGGGGGACAGGGGGCAATAGAGACCCAGTACTTC.

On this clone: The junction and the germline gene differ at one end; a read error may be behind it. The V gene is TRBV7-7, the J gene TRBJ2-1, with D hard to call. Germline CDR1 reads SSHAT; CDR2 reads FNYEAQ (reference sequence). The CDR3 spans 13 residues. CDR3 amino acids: CASSLLYQGEQFF. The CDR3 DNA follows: TGTGCTAGCAGCTTACTATACCAAGGTGAGCAGTTCTTC.

The CDR3 coding sequence is TGTGCCAGCGCGCCGGGGGGTAGCGGGAGCGTATACGAGCAGTACTTC. It translates to CASAPGGSGSVYEQYF. The chain has TRBV7-3 and TRBJ2-7, with TRBD2 identical over 9 bases. The V and J ends lost 8 bases and 4 bases, in that order; junction bases with no gene match: 15. The CDR3 sequence is 16 residues long. CDR1 SGHTA and CDR2 FQGTGA come from the germline V gene.

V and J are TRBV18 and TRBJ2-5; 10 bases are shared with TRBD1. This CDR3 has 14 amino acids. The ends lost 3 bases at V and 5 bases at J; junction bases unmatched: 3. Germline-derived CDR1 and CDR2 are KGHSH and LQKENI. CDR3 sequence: CASSPGQGTETQYF. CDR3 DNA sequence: TGTGCCAGCTCACCGGGACAGGGGACCGAGACCCAGTACTTC.

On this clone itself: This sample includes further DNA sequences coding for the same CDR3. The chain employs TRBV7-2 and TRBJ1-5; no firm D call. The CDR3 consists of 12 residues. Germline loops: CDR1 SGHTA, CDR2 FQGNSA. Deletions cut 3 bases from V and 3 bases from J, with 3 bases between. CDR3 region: CASSFNNQPQHF. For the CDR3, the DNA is TGTGCCAGCAGCTTCAACAATCAGCCCCAGCATTTT.

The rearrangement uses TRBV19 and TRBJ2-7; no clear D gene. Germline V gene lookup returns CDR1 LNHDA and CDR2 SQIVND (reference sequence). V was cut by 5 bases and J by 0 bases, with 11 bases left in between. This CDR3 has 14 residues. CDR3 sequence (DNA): TGTGCCAGTAGTCCCTGGGCGGACTCCTACGAGCAGTACTTC. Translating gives CASSPWADSYEQYF.

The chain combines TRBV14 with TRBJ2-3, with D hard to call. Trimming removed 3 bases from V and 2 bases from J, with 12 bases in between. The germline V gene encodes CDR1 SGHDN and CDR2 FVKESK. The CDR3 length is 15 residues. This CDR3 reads CASSHGQDYTDTQYF. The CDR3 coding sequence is TGTGCCAGCAGCCATGGGCAGGATTACACAGATACGCAGTATTTT.

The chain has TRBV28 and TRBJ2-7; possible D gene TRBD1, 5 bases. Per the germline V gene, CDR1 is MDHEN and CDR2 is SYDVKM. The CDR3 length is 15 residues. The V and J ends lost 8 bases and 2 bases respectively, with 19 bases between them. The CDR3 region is CASFPRGRTAYEQYF. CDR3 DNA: TGTGCCAGCTTCCCTAGGGGCAGGACCGCCTACGAGCAGTACTTC.

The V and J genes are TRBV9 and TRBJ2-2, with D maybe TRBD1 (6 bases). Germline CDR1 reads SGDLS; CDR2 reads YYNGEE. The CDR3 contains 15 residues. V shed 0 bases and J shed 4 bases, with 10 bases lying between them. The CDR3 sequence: CASSVELGGTGELFF. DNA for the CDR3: TGTGCCAGCAGCGTAGAGCTAGGGGGCACCGGGGAGCTGTTTTTT. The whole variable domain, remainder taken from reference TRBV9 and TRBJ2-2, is DSGVTQTPKHLITATGQRVTLRCSPRSGDLSVYWYQQSLDQGLQFLIQYYNGEERAKGNILERFSAQQFPDLHSELNLSSLELGDSALYFCASSVELGGTGELFFGEGSRLTVL.

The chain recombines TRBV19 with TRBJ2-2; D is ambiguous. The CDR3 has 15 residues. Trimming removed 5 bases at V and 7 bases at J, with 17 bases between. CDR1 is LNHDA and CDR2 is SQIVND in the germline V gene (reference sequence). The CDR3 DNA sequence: TGTGCCAGTAGTCCCCAAATAGGGTTGGTCGGGGAGCTGTTTTTT. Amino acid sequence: CASSPQIGLVGELFF.

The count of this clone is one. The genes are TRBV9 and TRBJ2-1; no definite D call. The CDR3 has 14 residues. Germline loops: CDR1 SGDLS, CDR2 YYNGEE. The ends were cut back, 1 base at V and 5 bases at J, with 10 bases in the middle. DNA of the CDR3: TGTGCCAGCAGCGTAAGGTTCGAGAACAATGAGCAGTTCTTC. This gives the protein CASSVRFENNEQFF.

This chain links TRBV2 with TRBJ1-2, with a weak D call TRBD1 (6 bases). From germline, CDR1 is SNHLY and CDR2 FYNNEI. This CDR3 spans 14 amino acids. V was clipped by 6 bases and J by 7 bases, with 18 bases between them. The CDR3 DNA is TGTGCCAGCAGCTTTACGACAGGACCAGCTGGCTACACCTTC. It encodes CASSFTTGPAGYTF.

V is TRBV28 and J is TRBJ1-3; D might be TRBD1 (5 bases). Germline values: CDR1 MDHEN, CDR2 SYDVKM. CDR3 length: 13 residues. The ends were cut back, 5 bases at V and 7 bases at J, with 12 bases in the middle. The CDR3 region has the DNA TGTGCCAGCAGTCCTCCTCGGGGGAACACCATATATTTT. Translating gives CASSPPRGNTIYF.

DNA for the CDR3: TGTGCCAGCAGCACTAGCGGCCTTGATCAGTTCTTC. Translating gives CASSTSGLDQFF. The rearrangement uses TRBV7-8 and TRBJ2-1; 8 bases agree with TRBD2. J was trimmed by 13 bases and V by 5 bases; bases with no gene match: 7. The V gene's germline CDR1 is SGHVS and CDR2 FQNEAQ. This CDR3 spans 12 amino acids.

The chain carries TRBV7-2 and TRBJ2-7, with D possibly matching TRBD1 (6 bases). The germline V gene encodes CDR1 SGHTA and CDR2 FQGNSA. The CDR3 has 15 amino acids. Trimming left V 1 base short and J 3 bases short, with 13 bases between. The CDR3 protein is CASSLGPGQHYEQYF. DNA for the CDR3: TGTGCCAGCAGCTTAGGCCCGGGACAACACTACGAGCAGTACTTC. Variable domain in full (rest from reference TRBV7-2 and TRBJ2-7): GAGVSQSPSNKVTEKGKDVELRCDPISGHTALYWYRQSLGQGLEFLIYFQGNSAPDKSGLPSDRFSAERTGGSVSTLTIQRTQQEDSAVYLCASSLGPGQHYEQYFGPGTRLTVT.